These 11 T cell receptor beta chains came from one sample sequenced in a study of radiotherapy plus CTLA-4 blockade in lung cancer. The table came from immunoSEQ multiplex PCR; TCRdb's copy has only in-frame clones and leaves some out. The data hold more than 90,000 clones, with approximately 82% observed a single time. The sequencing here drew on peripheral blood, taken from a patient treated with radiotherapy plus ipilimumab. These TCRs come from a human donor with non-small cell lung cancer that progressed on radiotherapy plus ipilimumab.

The CDR3 DNA reads as TGTGCCAGCAGCTTTAACTCTGGGGCCAACGTCCTGACTTTC. Its translation is CASSFNSGANVLTF. The chain recombines TRBV11-3 with TRBJ2-6, with D unresolved. The CDR3 has 14 residues. The V end was cut by 3 bases, the J end by 0 bases, with 3 bases between. The germline V gene has CDR1 SGHNT and CDR2 YENEEA.

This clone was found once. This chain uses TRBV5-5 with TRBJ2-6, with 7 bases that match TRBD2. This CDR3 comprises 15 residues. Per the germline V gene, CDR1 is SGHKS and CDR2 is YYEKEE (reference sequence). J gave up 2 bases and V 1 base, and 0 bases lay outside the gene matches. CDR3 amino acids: CASSLRGAGANVLTF. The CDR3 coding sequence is TGTGCCAGCAGCTTGCGGGGGGCTGGGGCCAACGTCCTGACTTTC.

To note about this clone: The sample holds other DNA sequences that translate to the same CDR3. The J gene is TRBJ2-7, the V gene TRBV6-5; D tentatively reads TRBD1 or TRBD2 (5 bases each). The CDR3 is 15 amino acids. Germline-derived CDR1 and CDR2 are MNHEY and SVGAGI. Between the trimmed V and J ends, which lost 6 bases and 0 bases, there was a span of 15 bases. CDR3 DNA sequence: TGTGCCAGCAGATCCTTGACGGGACCCTCCTACGAGCAGTACTTC. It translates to CASRSLTGPSYEQYF.

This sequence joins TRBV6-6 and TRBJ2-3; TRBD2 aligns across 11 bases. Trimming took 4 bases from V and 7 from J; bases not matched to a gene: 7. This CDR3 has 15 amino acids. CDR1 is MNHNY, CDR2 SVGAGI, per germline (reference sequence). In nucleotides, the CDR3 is TGTGCCAGCAGTTTAGCGGGAGGGCCCAGGTATACGCAGTATTTT. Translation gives CASSLAGGPRYTQYF.

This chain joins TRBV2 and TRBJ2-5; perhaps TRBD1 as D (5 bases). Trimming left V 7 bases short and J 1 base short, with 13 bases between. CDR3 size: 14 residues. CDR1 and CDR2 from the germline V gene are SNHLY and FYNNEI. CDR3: CASTPDIIQETQYF. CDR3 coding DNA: TGTGCCAGCACCCCGGACATTATCCAAGAGACCCAGTACTTC.

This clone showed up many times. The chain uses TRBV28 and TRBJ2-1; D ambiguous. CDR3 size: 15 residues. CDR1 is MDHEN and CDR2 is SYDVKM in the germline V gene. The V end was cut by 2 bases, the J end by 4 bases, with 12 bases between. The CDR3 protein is CASSLPGYEYNEQFF. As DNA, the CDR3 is TGTGCCAGCAGTTTACCTGGCTACGAATACAATGAGCAGTTCTTC.

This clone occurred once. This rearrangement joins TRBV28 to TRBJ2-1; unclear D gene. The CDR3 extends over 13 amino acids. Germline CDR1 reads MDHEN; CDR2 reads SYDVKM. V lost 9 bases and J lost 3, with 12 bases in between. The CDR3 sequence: CASQAGDYNEQFF. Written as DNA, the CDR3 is TGTGCCAGTCAAGCTGGGGACTACAATGAGCAGTTCTTC.

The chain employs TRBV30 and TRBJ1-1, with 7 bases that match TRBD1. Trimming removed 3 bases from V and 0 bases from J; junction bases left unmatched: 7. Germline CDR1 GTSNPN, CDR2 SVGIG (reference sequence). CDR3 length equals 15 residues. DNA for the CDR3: TGTGCCTGGAGCCGACAGGGTATTATGAACACTGAAGCTTTCTTT. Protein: CAWSRQGIMNTEAFF.

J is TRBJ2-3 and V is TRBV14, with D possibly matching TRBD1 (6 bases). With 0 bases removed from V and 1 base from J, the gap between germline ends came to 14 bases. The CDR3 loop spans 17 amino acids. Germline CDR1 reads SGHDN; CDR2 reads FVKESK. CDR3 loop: CASSQEAGDSRTDTQYF. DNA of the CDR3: TGTGCCAGCAGCCAAGAAGCAGGGGATTCCCGCACAGATACGCAGTATTTT.

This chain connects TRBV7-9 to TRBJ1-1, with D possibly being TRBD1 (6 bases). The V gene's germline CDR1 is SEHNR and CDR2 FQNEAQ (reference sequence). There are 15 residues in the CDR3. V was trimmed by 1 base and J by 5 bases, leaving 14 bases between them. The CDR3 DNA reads TGTGCCAGCAGCTTAGTATCCGGGGGCGGAACTGAAGCTTTCTTT. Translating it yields CASSLVSGGGTEAFF.

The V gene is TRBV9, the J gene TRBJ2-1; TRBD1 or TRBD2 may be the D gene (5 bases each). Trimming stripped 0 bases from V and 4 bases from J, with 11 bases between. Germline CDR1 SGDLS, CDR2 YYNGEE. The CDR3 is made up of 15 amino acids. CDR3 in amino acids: CASSVGGDGYNEQFF. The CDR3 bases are TGTGCCAGCAGCGTAGGAGGGGACGGGTACAATGAGCAGTTCTTC.